A single sample is the source of the 3 T cell receptor beta chains below, sequenced in a study of blood T cell repertoires in COVID-19. Assay used: immunoSEQ multiplex PCR; TCRdb lists only in-frame clones, some missing. The table has about 190,000 clones, around 83% seen once; the top ten hold 5.5% to 7.5%. The sample consisted of peripheral blood. All receptors come from a middle-aged woman with acute or convalescent COVID-19.

The chain uses TRBV3-1 (or the pseudogene TRBV3-2) and TRBJ2-7; TRBD1 agrees at 8 bases. This CDR3 spans 14 amino acids. Germline V lookup: CDR1 LGHDT, CDR2 YNNKEL (reference sequence). The J segment lost 4 bases and the V segment lost 1 base, leaving 3 bases of the junction unmatched. The CDR3 region is CASSQGQGFYEQYF. The CDR3 DNA is TGTGCCAGCAGCCAAGGACAGGGGTTTTACGAGCAGTACTTC.

The rearrangement joins TRBV19 to TRBJ1-1; the D gene is possibly TRBD1 (6 bases). Trimming shortened V by 3 bases and J by 1 base, and 12 bases separated the two germline ends. This CDR3 has 15 residues. Per germline, CDR1 LNHDA and CDR2 SQIVND (reference sequence). CDR3 in DNA: TGTGCCAGTAGTATGGTACCGACAGGGAACACTGAAGCTTTCTTT. Its protein is CASSMVPTGNTEAFF.

The chain links TRBV7-2 to TRBJ1-6; D is possibly TRBD1 (6 bases). Germline lookup yields CDR1 SGHTA and CDR2 FQGNSA. Between the trimmed V and J ends, which lost 8 bases and 5 bases, there was a span of 16 bases. This CDR3 has 15 residues. The CDR3 DNA reads TGTGCCAGCGCATTAGCCGGGACAAATAATTCACCCCTCCACTTT. Amino acid sequence: CASALAGTNNSPLHF.